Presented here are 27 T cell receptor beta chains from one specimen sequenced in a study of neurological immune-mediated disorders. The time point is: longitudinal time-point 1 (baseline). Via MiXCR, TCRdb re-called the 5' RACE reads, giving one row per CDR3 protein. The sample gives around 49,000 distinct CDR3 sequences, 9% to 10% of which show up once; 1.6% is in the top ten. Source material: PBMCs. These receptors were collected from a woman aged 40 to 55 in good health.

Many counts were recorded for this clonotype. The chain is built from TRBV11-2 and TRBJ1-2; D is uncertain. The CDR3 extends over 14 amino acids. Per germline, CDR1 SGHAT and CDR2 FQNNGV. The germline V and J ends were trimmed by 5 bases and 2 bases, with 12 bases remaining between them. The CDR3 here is CASSPMTFNYGYTF. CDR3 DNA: TGTGCCAGCAGCCCGATGACATTCAACTATGGCTACACCTTC.

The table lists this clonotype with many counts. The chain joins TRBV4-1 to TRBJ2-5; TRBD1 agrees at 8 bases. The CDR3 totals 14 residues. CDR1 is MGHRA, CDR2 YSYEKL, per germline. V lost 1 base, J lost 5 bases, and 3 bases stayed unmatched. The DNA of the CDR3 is TGCGCCAGCAGCCAAGGACAGGGGATGGAGACCCAGTACTTC. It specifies CASSQGQGMETQYF.

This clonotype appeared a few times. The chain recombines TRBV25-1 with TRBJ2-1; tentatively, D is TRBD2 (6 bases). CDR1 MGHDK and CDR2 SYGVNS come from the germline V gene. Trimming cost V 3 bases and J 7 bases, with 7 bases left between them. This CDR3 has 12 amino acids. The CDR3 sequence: CASSELANEQFF. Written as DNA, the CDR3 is TGTGCCAGCAGTGAGCTAGCGAATGAGCAGTTCTTC.

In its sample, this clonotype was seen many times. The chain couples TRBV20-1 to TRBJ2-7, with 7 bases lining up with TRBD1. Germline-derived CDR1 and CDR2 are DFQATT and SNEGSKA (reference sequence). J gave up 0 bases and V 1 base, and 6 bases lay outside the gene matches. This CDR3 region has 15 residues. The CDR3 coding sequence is TGCAGTGCTAGAGGGGGGACAGTTGCCTCCTACGAGCAGTACTTC. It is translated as CSARGGTVASYEQYF.

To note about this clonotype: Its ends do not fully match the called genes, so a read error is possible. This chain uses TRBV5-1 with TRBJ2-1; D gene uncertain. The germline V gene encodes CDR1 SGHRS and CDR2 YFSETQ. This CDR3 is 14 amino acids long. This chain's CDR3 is CASSLVAQDNEQFF. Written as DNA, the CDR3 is TGCGCTAGCAGCTTGGTAGCACAAGACAATGAGCAGTTCTTC.

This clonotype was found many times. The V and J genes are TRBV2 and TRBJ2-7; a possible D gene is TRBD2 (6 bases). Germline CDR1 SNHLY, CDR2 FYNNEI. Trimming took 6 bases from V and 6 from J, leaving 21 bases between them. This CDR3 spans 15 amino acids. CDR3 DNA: TGTGCCAGCAGAGCGCCCATGGAGGGGCTGGTCGAGCAGTACTTC. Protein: CASRAPMEGLVEQYF.

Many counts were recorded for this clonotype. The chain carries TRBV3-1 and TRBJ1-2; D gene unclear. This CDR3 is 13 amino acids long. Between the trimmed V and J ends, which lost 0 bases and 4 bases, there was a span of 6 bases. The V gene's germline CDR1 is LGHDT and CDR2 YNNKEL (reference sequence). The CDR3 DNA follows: TGTGCCAGCAGCCAAGAAGGGTCCTATGGCTACACCTTC. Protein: CASSQEGSYGYTF.

CDR3 in amino acids: CASSSWERGTQETQYF. In nucleotides, the CDR3 is TGTGCCAGCAGTTCCTGGGAGCGGGGGACCCAAGAGACCCAGTACTTC. The V gene is TRBV7-6, the J gene TRBJ2-5; 8 bases agree with TRBD2. With 6 bases clipped from V and 1 base from J, the junction kept 10 bases outside the gene matches. CDR3 length: 16 residues. The germline CDR1 and CDR2 sequences are SGHVS and FNYEAQ.

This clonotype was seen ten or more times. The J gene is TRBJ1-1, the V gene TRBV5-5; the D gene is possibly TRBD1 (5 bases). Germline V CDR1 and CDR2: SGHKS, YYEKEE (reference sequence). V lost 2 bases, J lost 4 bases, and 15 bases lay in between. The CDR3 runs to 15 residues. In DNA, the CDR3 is TGTGCCAGCAGCTTCCTCTCAGGGAGGAGCACTGAAGCTTTCTTT. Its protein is CASSFLSGRSTEAFF.

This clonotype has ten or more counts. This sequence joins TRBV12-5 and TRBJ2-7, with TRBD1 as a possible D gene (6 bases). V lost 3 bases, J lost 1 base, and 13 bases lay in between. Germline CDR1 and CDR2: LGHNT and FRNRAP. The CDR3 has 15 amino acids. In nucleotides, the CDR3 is TGTGCTAGTGGTTTCATAGGGGGAACGTCCTACGAGCAGTACTTC. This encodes CASGFIGGTSYEQYF.

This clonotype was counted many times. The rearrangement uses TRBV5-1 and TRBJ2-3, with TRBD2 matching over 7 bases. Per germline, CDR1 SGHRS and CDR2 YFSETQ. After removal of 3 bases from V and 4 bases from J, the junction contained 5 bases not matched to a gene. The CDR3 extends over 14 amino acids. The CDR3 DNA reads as TGCGCCAGCAGCTCCGGACTAGAAGCAGATACGCAGTATTTT. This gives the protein CASSSGLEADTQYF.

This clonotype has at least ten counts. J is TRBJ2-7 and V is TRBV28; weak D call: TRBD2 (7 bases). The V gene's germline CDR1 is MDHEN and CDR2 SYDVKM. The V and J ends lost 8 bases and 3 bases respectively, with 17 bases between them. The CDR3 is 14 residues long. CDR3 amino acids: CASRGASSGYEQYF. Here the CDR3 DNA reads TGTGCCAGCCGGGGGGCGAGTTCCGGCTACGAGCAGTACTTC.

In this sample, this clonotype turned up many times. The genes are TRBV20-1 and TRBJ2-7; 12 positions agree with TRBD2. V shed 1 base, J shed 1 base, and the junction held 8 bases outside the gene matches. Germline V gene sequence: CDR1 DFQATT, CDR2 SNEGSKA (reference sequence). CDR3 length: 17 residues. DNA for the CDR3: TGCAGTGCTAGAGTGGCAACGACTAGCGGGGGTTCCTACGAGCAGTACTTC. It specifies CSARVATTSGGSYEQYF.

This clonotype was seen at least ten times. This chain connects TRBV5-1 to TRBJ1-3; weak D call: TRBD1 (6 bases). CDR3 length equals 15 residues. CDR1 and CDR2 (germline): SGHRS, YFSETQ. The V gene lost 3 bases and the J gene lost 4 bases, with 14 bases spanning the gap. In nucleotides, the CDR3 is TGCGCCAGCAGCTCCATAGGGGGAACCGGAAACACCATATATTTT. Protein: CASSSIGGTGNTIYF.

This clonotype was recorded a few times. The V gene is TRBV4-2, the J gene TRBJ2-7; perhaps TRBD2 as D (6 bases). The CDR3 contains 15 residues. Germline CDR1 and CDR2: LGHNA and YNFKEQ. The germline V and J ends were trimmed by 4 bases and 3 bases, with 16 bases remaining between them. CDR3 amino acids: CASSPTGLAIYEQYF. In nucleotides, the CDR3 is TGTGCCAGCAGCCCGACGGGACTCGCCATCTACGAGCAGTACTTC.

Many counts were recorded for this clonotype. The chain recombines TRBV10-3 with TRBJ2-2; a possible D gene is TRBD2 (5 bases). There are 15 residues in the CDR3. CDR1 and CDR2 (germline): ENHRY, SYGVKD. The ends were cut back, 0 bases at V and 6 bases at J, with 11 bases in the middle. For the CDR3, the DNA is TGTGCCATCAGTGAGTCGACGGGGTTCGCCGGGGAGCTGTTTTTT. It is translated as CAISESTGFAGELFF.

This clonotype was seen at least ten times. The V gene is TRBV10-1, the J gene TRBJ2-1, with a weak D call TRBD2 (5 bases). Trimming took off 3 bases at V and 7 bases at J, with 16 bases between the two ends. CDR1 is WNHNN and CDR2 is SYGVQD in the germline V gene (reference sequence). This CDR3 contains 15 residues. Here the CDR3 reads CASSERHPPGNEQFF. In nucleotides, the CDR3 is TGCGCCAGCAGTGAAAGACACCCCCCGGGAAATGAGCAGTTCTTC.

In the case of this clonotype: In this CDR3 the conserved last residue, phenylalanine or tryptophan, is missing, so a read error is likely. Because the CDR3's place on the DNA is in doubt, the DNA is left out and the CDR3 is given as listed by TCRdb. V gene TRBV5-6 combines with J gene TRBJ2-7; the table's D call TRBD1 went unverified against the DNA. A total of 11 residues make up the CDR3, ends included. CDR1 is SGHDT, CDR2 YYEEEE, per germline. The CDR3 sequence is CASSFMGQGRS.

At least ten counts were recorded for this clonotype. The CDR3 reads CASSPIRGRGNTEAFF. DNA of the CDR3: TGTGCCAGCAGCCCAATTAGGGGCAGGGGGAACACTGAAGCTTTCTTT. J is TRBJ1-1 and V is TRBV7-8; D might be TRBD1 (6 bases). Germline CDR1 reads SGHVS; CDR2 reads FQNEAQ. The CDR3 runs to 16 residues. Trimming cost V 5 bases and J 1 base, with 17 bases left between them.

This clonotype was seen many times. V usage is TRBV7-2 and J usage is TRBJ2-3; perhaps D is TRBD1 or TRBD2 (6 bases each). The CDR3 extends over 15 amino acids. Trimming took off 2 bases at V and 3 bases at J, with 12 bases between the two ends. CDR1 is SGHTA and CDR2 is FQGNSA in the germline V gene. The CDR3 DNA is TGTGCCAGCAGCTTAAGGGGGGCGGGGACAGATACGCAGTATTTT. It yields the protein CASSLRGAGTDTQYF. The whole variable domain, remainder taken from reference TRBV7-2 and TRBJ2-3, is GAGVSQSPSNKVTEKGKDVELRCDPISGHTALYWYRQSLGQGLEFLIYFQGNSAPDKSGLPSDRFSAERTGGSVSTLTIQRTQQEDSAVYLCASSLRGAGTDTQYFGPGTRLTVL.

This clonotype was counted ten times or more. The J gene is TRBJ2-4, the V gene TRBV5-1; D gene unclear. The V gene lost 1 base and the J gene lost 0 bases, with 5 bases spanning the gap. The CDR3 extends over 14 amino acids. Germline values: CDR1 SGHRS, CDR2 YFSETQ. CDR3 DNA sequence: TGCGCCAGCAGCTTGCCCCTAGCCAAAAACATTCAGTACTTC. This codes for CASSLPLAKNIQYF.

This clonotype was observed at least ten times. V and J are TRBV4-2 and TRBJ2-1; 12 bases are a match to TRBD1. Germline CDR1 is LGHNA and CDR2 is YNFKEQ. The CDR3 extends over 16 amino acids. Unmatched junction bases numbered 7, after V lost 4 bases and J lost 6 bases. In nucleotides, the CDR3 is TGTGCCAGCAGCCCCTGGGGACAGGGGGCTGGCAATGAGCAGTTCTTC. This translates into CASSPWGQGAGNEQFF.

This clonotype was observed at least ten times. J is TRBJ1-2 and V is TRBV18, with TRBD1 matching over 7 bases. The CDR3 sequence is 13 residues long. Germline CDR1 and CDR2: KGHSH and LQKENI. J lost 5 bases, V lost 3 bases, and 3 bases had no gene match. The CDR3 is CASSPGQTYGYTF. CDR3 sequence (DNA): TGTGCCAGCTCACCGGGACAGACTTATGGCTACACCTTC.

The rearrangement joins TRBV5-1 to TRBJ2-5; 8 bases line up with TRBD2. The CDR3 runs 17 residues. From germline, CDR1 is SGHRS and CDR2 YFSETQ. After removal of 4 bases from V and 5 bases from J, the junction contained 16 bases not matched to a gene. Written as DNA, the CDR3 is TGCGCCAGCAGCCTGAGACAGAGCAGCGGGAGTGGCGAGACCCAGTACTTC. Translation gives CASSLRQSSGSGETQYF.

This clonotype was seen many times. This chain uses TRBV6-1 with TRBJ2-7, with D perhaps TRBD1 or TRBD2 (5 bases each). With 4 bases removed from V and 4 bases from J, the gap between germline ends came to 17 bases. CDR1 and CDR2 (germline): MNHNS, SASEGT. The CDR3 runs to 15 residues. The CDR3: CASSVGLGGSYEQYF. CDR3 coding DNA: TGTGCCAGCAGTGTTGGGCTTGGGGGATCGTACGAGCAGTACTTC.

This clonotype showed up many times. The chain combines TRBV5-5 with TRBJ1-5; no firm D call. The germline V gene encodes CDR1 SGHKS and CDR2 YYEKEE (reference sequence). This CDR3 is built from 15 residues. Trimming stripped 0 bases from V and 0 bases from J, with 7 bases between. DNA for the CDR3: TGTGCCAGCAGCTTGGTTGGTTATAGCAATCAGCCCCAGCATTTT. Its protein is CASSLVGYSNQPQHF.

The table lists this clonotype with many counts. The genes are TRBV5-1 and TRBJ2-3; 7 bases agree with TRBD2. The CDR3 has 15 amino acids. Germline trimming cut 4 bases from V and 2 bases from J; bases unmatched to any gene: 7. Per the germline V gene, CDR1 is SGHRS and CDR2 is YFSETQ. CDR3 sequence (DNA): TGCGCCAGCAGCACTGAGACTAGCCCCACAGATACGCAGTATTTT. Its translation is CASSTETSPTDTQYF.